This T cell receptor (beta chain) appears in the sequencing data of a study of PD-1 blockade in classical Hodgkin lymphoma. About the study: Intravenous delivery of nivolumab at 3 mg/kg to patients occurred every 2 weeks. Study findings and constraints: The baseline diversity of complete responders showed similarity to that of newly diagnosed patients. Possible causes of repertoire differences, disease activity or prior therapy, remain undefined. Whereas CD4+ TCR diversity had risen significantly by C4D1, CD8+ TCR diversity had not.

Patients all relapsed after autologous stem cell transplantation, and there was variation in brentuximab vedotin exposure. This clone was counted once. Its target is unknown. The germline CDR1 and CDR2 sequences are SGHRS and YFSETQ. This CDR3 is 17 amino acids long. V gave up 3 bases and J gave up 1 base; unmatched junction bases: 7. TCRdb's copy holds only in-frame clones and misses some; the assay was immunoSEQ multiplex PCR. The profile shows more than 140,000 clones, around 73% of them singletons. The clonotype was recovered from a human donor with classical Hodgkin lymphoma. J is TRBJ2-1 and V is TRBV5-1; 10 bases agree with TRBD1. Sequencing was performed on peripheral blood mononuclear cells (PBMCs), taken before the second cycle of nivolumab. The CDR3 nucleotides read TGCGCCAGCAGCTCCCGATTGGGACAGGGGTCCTACAATGAGCAGTTCTTC. Translated, it gives CASSSRLGQGSYNEQFF.